The rows below give T cell receptor beta chains drawn from one sample of a study of T cell changes during pregnancy in multiple sclerosis. Libraries were prepared by immunoSEQ multiplex PCR; TCRdb keeps only in-frame clonotypes and omits some of them. The table shows roughly 41,000 clones, with more than 85% occurring only once. Sequenced here: CD8+ T cells from peripheral blood mononuclear cells, sampled in the third trimester of pregnancy. Source of these receptors: a female donor with multiple sclerosis, enrolled in a pregnancy study. CDR3s include the opening cysteine and the closing phenylalanine or tryptophan. A D gene is named only where the DNA matches it firmly. Clone size is given for some rows only: seen once, a few or many times, or a class if the clone is expanded.

J: TRBJ1-1
D: .
size: .
V: TRBV9
DNA: TGTGCCAGCAGCGTAGCACCAGGGGAGACTGAAGCTTTCTTT
CDR3: CASSVAPGETEAFF

J: TRBJ2-1
D: .
size: .
V: TRBV27
DNA: TGTGCCAGCTCGGGCTCCTACAATGAGCAGTTCTTC
CDR3: CASSGSYNEQFF

J: TRBJ1-2
D: .
size: .
V: TRBV5-6
DNA: TGTGCCAGCAGCTTGGGAGGGAGGAGCTATGGCTACACCTTC
CDR3: CASSLGGRSYGYTF

J: TRBJ2-3
D: TRBD1
size: .
V: TRBV28
DNA: TGTGCCACCCAACCCCTGACAGGGGGGGTAGCAGATACGCAGTATTTT
CDR3: CATQPLTGGVADTQYF

J: TRBJ2-5
D: TRBD2
size: .
V: TRBV9
DNA: TGTGCCAGCAGCCTGCCCTCAGGTGGGGCTAGCGGGGCCGTAAGGGAGACCCAGTACTTC
CDR3: CASSLPSGGASGAVRETQYF

J: TRBJ2-7
D: TRBD1
size: .
V: TRBV6-6
DNA: TGTGCCAGCAGTTCCCCCGGGACAGGGGGCTCCTACGAGCAGTACTTC
CDR3: CASSSPGTGGSYEQYF

J: TRBJ1-5
D: .
size: .
V: TRBV28
DNA: TGTGCCAGCAGTTTAAGGGCAGGGATCCAGCCCCAGCATTTT
CDR3: CASSLRAGIQPQHF

J: TRBJ2-1
D: .
size: .
V: TRBV14
DNA: TGTGCCAGCAGCCAAGGGGCCAACAATGAGCAGTTCTTC
CDR3: CASSQGANNEQFF

J: TRBJ2-5
D: .
size: .
V: TRBV6-5
DNA: TGTGCCAGCAGTTCCCTTTTTGGGGGGAGGCAAGAGACCCAGTACTTC
CDR3: CASSSLFGGRQETQYF

J: TRBJ2-2
D: .
size: .
V: TRBV27
DNA: TGTGCCAGCAGTTTACTAGCAGAAGATCTCACCGGGGAGCTGTTTTTT
CDR3: CASSLLAEDLTGELFF

J: TRBJ2-7
D: .
size: .
V: TRBV23-1
DNA: TGCGCCAGCAGTCGCAAGGACAGCCAAGTGGGCTACGAGCAGTACTTC
CDR3: CASSRKDSQVGYEQYF

J: TRBJ1-5
D: .
size: .
V: TRBV21-1
DNA: TGTGCCAGCAGCGCAGAGGGGGATAGCAATCAGCCCCAGCATTTT
CDR3: CASSAEGDSNQPQHF

J: TRBJ2-7
D: .
size: .
V: TRBV9
DNA: TGTGCCAGCAGCGTAGATATTAGCTCCTACGAGCAGTACTTC
CDR3: CASSVDISSYEQYF

J: TRBJ2-7
D: TRBD2
size: .
V: TRBV11-2
DNA: TGTGCCAGCAGCTTATTGGCGGGAGGAGTCGAGCAGTACTTC
CDR3: CASSLLAGGVEQYF

J: TRBJ2-1
D: TRBD2
size: .
V: TRBV10-3
DNA: TGTGCCATCAGTGAGGGGGTAGCGGGAGAGAATGAGCAGTTCTTC
CDR3: CAISEGVAGENEQFF

J: TRBJ1-1
D: .
size: .
V: TRBV4-3
DNA: TGCGCCAGCAGCCAAGATGGCAACCACATGAACACTGAAGCTTTCTTT
CDR3: CASSQDGNHMNTEAFF

J: TRBJ2-7
D: TRBD1
size: .
V: TRBV27
DNA: TGTGCCAGCAGTTTGGGGTGGGGGGACAGGGTCATGTACTTC
CDR3: CASSLGWGDRVMYF

J: TRBJ2-7
D: .
size: .
V: TRBV27
DNA: TGTGCCAGCAGTCACCGGACAGAGTCCTACGAGCAGTACTTC
CDR3: CASSHRTESYEQYF

J: TRBJ2-3
D: .
size: .
V: TRBV19
DNA: TGTGCCAGTAGTATGGGAGGAGAAGCAGATACGCAGTATTTT
CDR3: CASSMGGEADTQYF

J: TRBJ2-5
D: TRBD1
size: .
V: TRBV9
DNA: TGTGCCAGCAGCGTAGGGGGACAGGGCAAGACCCAGTACTTC
CDR3: CASSVGGQGKTQYF

J: TRBJ2-7
D: TRBD2
size: few
V: TRBV7-8
DNA: TGTGCCAGCAGCTTGTTGAGCGGGGAGAGCTCCTACGAGCAGTACTTC
CDR3: CASSLLSGESSYEQYF

J: TRBJ2-3
D: TRBD2
size: .
V: TRBV4-3
DNA: TGCGCCAGCAGCCCGACTAGCGGGGGCGCCGCGCAGTATTTT
CDR3: CASSPTSGGAAQYF

J: TRBJ1-5
D: .
size: once
V: TRBV7-6
DNA: TGTGCCAGCAGCTTAGGAGACTCCAGCCACCAGCCCCAGCATTTT
CDR3: CASSLGDSSHQPQHF

J: TRBJ1-4
D: .
size: .
V: TRBV9
DNA: TGTGCCAGCGGAGGGGACGTTAATGAAAAACTGTTTTTT
CDR3: CASGGDVNEKLFF

J: TRBJ2-7
D: TRBD1
size: .
V: TRBV9
DNA: TGTGCCAGCAGCGTAGGACAGGGAAACTACGAGCAGTACTTC
CDR3: CASSVGQGNYEQYF

J: TRBJ1-1
D: .
size: .
V: TRBV13
DNA: TGTGCCAGCAGCTTGACAGCTAACACTGAAGCTTTCTTT
CDR3: CASSLTANTEAFF

J: TRBJ2-1
D: .
size: .
V: TRBV6-5
DNA: TGTGCCAGCAGTTATGAGAGCTCCTACAATGAGCAGTTCTTC
CDR3: CASSYESSYNEQFF

J: TRBJ2-7
D: TRBD1
size: .
V: TRBV4-2
DNA: TGTGCCAGCAGCCAAGTGATCGGGACAGGGGGCTACGAGCAGTACTTC
CDR3: CASSQVIGTGGYEQYF

J: TRBJ1-6
D: .
size: .
V: TRBV7-8
DNA: TGTGCCAGCAGCTTAAACTTTTGGTCGGATTCACCCCTCCACTTT
CDR3: CASSLNFWSDSPLHF

J: TRBJ1-5
D: .
size: .
V: TRBV4-1
DNA: TGCGCCAGCAGCACAATAGGGGGGGGTCAGCCCCAGCATTTT
CDR3: CASSTIGGGQPQHF

J: TRBJ1-2
D: TRBD1
size: .
V: TRBV7-9
DNA: TGTGCCAGCAGCGCAAACAGGGGGGACTACACCTTC
CDR3: CASSANRGDYTF

J: TRBJ1-1
D: .
size: few
V: TRBV4-3
DNA: TGCGCCAGCAGCCATGGAGTTGACTCACCTGAAGCTTTCTTT
CDR3: CASSHGVDSPEAFF

J: TRBJ2-2
D: TRBD1
size: .
V: TRBV11-3
DNA: TGTGCCAGCAGCCCCCGGGACAGGCTAATTACCGGGGAGCTGTTTTTT
CDR3: CASSPRDRLITGELFF

J: TRBJ1-1
D: .
size: .
V: TRBV6-1
DNA: TGTGCCAGCAGTGAAGCCGCCGGGGGGGCAATGGTGGCTTTCTTT
CDR3: CASSEAAGGAMVAFF

J: TRBJ2-1
D: TRBD2
size: .
V: TRBV4-3
DNA: TGCGCCAGCAGCCCTACTAGCGGCCCCTACAATGAGCAGTTCTTC
CDR3: CASSPTSGPYNEQFF

J: TRBJ2-5
D: .
size: .
V: TRBV27
DNA: TGTGCCAGCAGTAGCGAGGAGACCCAGTACTTC
CDR3: CASSSEETQYF

J: TRBJ2-6
D: TRBD2
size: .
V: TRBV15
DNA: TGTGCCACCAGCAGAGATGGGAGGGTTGGGGCCAACGTCCTGACTTTC
CDR3: CATSRDGRVGANVLTF